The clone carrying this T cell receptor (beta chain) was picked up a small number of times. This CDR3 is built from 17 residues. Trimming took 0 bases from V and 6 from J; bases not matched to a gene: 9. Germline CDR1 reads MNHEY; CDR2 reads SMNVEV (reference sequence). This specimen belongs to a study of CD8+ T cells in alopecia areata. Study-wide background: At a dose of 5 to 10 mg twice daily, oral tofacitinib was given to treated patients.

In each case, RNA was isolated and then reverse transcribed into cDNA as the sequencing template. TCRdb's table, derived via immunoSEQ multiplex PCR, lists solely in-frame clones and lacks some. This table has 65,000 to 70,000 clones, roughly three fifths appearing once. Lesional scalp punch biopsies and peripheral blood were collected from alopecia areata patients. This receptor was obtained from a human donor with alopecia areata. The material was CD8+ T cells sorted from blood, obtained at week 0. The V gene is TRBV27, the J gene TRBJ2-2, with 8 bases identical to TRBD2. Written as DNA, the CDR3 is TGTGCCAGCAGTTTATCGGGACTAGTGAGCGGGGCCGGGGAGCTGTTTTTT. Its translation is CASSLSGLVSGAGELFF.